The 18 T cell receptor beta chains listed next were all sequenced from one sample in a study of T cells in Graves' hyperthyroidism and ophthalmopathy (dated by TCRdb to 2018 to 2020). The library was generated by multiplex PCR. TCRdb names Illumina HiSeq 2000 as the instrument used. The TCR beta CDR3 regions were amplified from the RNA transcripts. The TCR CDR3 was subjected to a first round of RT-PCR using the HTBI primer set and the Qiagen OneStep RT-PCR kit. TCRdb's own reprocessing of the public reads used fastp at Q25 and MiXCR and kept productive beta chains. One record per CDR3 amino acid sequence lists the most common genes and DNA. For this sample the table gives some 200,000 distinct CDR3 sequences, of which 17% were detected only once. Clones ranked in the top ten supply around 52% of the sample. The sample taken for sequencing was blood. The receptors were gathered from a man aged 50 to 59 with Graves' hyperthyroidism.

The sample holds many counts of this clonotype. The rearrangement links TRBV7-3 to TRBJ2-5; 7 bases are a match to TRBD2. The V and J ends lost 4 bases and 4 bases, in that order; junction bases with no gene match: 3. This CDR3 is 13 amino acids long. Germline CDR1 SGHTA, CDR2 FQGTGA. CDR3 residues: CASSWTRGETQYF. Here the CDR3 DNA reads TGTGCCAGCAGCTGGACTAGGGGAGAGACCCAGTACTTC.

This clonotype was recorded a few times. V and J are TRBV10-1 and TRBJ2-3; 13 nucleotides line up with TRBD2. V shed 4 bases, J shed 9 bases, and the junction held 4 bases outside the gene matches. The CDR3 is 14 amino acids. Germline V lookup: CDR1 WNHNN, CDR2 SYGVQD (reference sequence). CDR3 coding DNA: TGCGCCAGCAGTGGGGGGACTAGCGGGAAAACGCAGTATTTT. Translating gives CASSGGTSGKTQYF.

The gene calls are TRBV7-8 and TRBJ2-1, with 10 positions matching TRBD1. The CDR3 length is 16 residues. V dropped 10 bases and J dropped 10; count of bases not matched to a gene: 19. The germline gives CDR1 SGHVS, CDR2 FQNEAQ. The CDR3 bases are TGTGCCAACCCCCTAGACAGGGGGCGAGTGCAATGGGAGCAGTTCTTC. Its translation: CANPLDRGRVQWEQFF.

This clonotype showed up many times. The J gene is TRBJ2-5, the V gene TRBV7-9, with 7 bases fitting TRBD1. Unmatched junction bases numbered 12, after V lost 3 bases and J lost 5 bases. Germline CDR1 SEHNR, CDR2 FQNEAQ (reference sequence). The CDR3 totals 16 residues. The CDR3 region is CASSFPPETGSETQYF. CDR3 nucleotides: TGTGCCAGCAGCTTCCCCCCCGAGACAGGGTCCGAGACCCAGTACTTC.

This clonotype showed up many times. Mismatch with germline at one junction end may stem from a read error. The V call is TRBV12-3 or TRBV12-4, the J call TRBJ2-1; 7 nucleotides line up with TRBD2. This CDR3 comprises 15 residues. The CDR3 spells CASSVIAGSYNEQFF. The CDR3 bases are TGTGCCAGCAGCGTAATAGCGGGTTCCTATAATGAGCAGTTCTTC.

This clonotype was seen many times. The rearrangement links TRBV15 to TRBJ1-1; D is uncertain. This CDR3 comprises 14 residues. Trimming took 3 bases from V and 0 from J, leaving 8 bases between them. CDR1 is LNHNV, CDR2 YYDKDF, per germline (reference sequence). The CDR3 DNA sequence: TGTGCCACCAGCAGGGCGGCAGTGAACACTGAAGCTTTCTTT. This translates into CATSRAAVNTEAFF.

This clonotype was picked up many times. The chain has TRBV6-1 and TRBJ1-2; TRBD1 might be the D (6 bases). CDR3 length: 13 residues. CDR1 is MNHNS and CDR2 is SASEGT in the germline V gene. V lost 7 bases, J lost 7 bases, and 16 bases lay in between. CDR3 DNA: TGTGCCAGCACATGGGGGCCAGGCTCTGGCTACACCTTC. Protein: CASTWGPGSGYTF.

The gene calls are TRBV14 and TRBJ2-1; 12 bases line up with TRBD2. Per germline, CDR1 SGHDN and CDR2 FVKESK. V lost 3 bases to trimming and J lost 6 bases; unmatched junction nucleotides: 6. This CDR3 region has 16 residues. CDR3 sequence reads: CASSHLAGGPGNEQFF. In nucleotides, the CDR3 is TGTGCCAGCAGCCATCTAGCGGGAGGGCCGGGCAATGAGCAGTTCTTC.

This clonotype was detected only a few times. This chain connects TRBV3-1 to TRBJ2-3; 8 bases match TRBD2. CDR1 is LGHDT and CDR2 is YNNKEL in the germline V gene (reference sequence). The V segment lost 2 bases and the J segment 5 bases; nucleotides outside the gene matches: 3. The CDR3 consists of 14 residues. The CDR3 DNA reads as TGTGCCAGCAGCCAATTGCTAGCGGGAGATACGCAGTATTTT. Translation: CASSQLLAGDTQYF.

This clonotype has a count of ten or more. CDR3: CASSDAGLYSNQPQHF. The CDR3 DNA sequence: TGTGCCAGCTCAGACGCAGGCCTCTATAGCAATCAGCCCCAGCATTTT. The rearrangement joins TRBV18 to TRBJ1-5; no definite D call. CDR3 length: 16 residues. Trimming shortened V by 5 bases and J by 0 bases, and 14 bases separated the two germline ends. CDR1 and CDR2 (germline): KGHSH, LQKENI.

This clonotype showed up just a few times. This sequence joins TRBV12-3 or TRBV12-4 and TRBJ2-2; D possibly matches TRBD1 or TRBD2 (7 bases each). This CDR3 is built from 17 residues. Deletions cut 5 bases from V and 5 bases from J, with 21 bases between. CDR3 DNA: TGTGCCAGCAGTCTAAACAGGGGAGGGCTTGTGACCGGGGAGCTGTTTTTT. This encodes CASSLNRGGLVTGELFF.

The table lists this clonotype with many counts. In DNA, the CDR3 is TGTGCCAGCAGCCAATGGGGGACTAGCAGGTACAATGAGCAGTTCTTC. Its translation is CASSQWGTSRYNEQFF. The chain is built from TRBV16 and TRBJ2-1, with 9 bases that match TRBD2. V shed 1 base, J shed 4 bases, and the junction held 5 bases outside the gene matches. Germline V lookup: CDR1 KGHSY, CDR2 FQNENV. This CDR3 contains 16 residues.

There are many counts of this clonotype. The chain recombines TRBV20-1 with TRBJ2-1, with 11 bases lining up with TRBD2. The CDR3 spans 15 residues. Germline V lookup: CDR1 DFQATT, CDR2 SNEGSKA (reference sequence). The CDR3 here is CSRVELAGVYNEQFF. For the CDR3, the DNA is TGCAGCAGGGTTGAACTAGCGGGAGTCTACAATGAGCAGTTCTTC.

There are many counts of this clonotype. V gene TRBV7-9 combines with J gene TRBJ2-1; the D gene could be TRBD1 or TRBD2 (5 bases each). Trimming took off 8 bases at V and 3 bases at J, with 11 bases between the two ends. This CDR3 region has 13 residues. Per germline, CDR1 SEHNR and CDR2 FQNEAQ (reference sequence). CDR3 protein: CASYSGGYNEQFF. CDR3 in DNA: TGTGCCAGCTACAGTGGGGGCTACAATGAGCAGTTCTTC.

This clonotype was found a few times. A much larger clone differs from this one at a single base, so this may be a read error. The genes are TRBV2 and TRBJ2-1, with TRBD2 identical over 8 bases. Per the germline V gene, CDR1 is SNHLY and CDR2 is FYNNEI. V dropped 8 bases and J dropped 8; count of bases not matched to a gene: 8. The CDR3 contains 13 residues. Written as DNA, the CDR3 is TGTGCCAGCCAGCGGGAGAAGGGGGATGAGCAGTTCTTC. Translating gives CASQREKGDEQFF.

The chain carries TRBV15 and TRBJ2-1; maybe TRBD2 (5 bases). The CDR3 is made up of 15 amino acids. CDR1 and CDR2 from the germline V gene are LNHNV and YYDKDF (reference sequence). Deletions cut 9 bases from V and 6 bases from J, with 21 bases between. CDR3 in DNA: TGTGCCACTTCCCGACCCCTCTCGGCGGGCAATGAGCAGTTCTTC. The encoded protein is CATSRPLSAGNEQFF.

This clonotype has at least ten counts. The chain couples TRBV28 to TRBJ2-7; D is uncertain. The CDR3 runs to 11 residues. Germline V gene sequence: CDR1 MDHEN, CDR2 SYDVKM. Trimming cost V 8 bases and J 5 bases, with 10 bases left between them. CDR3 amino acids: CASSGGDEQYF. The CDR3 nucleotides are TGTGCCAGCTCCGGTGGGGACGAGCAGTACTTC. Drawing the rest from reference TRBV28 and TRBJ2-7, the complete variable domain is DVKVTQSSRYLVKRTGEKVFLECVQDMDHENMFWYRQDPGLGLRLIYFSYDVKMKEKGDIPEGYSVSREKKERFSLILESASTNQTSMYLCASSGGDEQYFGPGTRLTVT.

This clonotype occurred a few times. The rearrangement uses TRBV20-1 and TRBJ2-2; 12 bases are a match to TRBD1. The J segment lost 3 bases and the V segment lost 0 bases, leaving 8 bases of the junction unmatched. This CDR3 is built from 18 residues. CDR1 is DFQATT and CDR2 is SNEGSKA in the germline V gene (reference sequence). The CDR3 DNA follows: TGCAGTGCTAGAGATCTCGGGACAGGGGGCTTATACACCGGGGAGCTGTTTTTT. Its translation: CSARDLGTGGLYTGELFF.